Shown below are 14 T cell receptor beta chains from a single sample sequenced in a study of tumor and adjacent non-tumor tissue in lung cancer. No cell sorting was done before RNA was extracted from the tissue. A modified ARM-PCR protocol with three rounds of nested PCR amplified TCRbeta. TCRdb used MiXCR to reprocess the multiplex PCR reads, holding one entry per CDR3 protein. The sample lists 60,000 to 85,000 distinct CDR3 sequences; around four fifths were seen once. Sequencing input: lung tumor tissue. The origin of the receptors is a woman aged 45 to 65 with non-small cell lung cancer.

A word on this clonotype: One end of the junction does not line up with germline, which may come from a read error. The chain joins TRBV6-1 to TRBJ2-3; possibly TRBD1 for D (5 bases). The CDR3 is made up of 12 amino acids. The V gene's germline CDR1 is MNHNS and CDR2 SASEGT. The CDR3 reads CASSDLTGTQYF. DNA of the CDR3: TGTGCCAGCAGTGATCTCACAGGTACGCAGTATTTT.

The gene calls are TRBV6-4 and TRBJ2-1, with 7 bases lining up with TRBD2. CDR1 is MRHNA, CDR2 SNTAGT, per germline. V dropped 7 bases and J dropped 6; count of bases not matched to a gene: 9. CDR3 length: 14 residues. The CDR3 DNA reads TGTGCCAGCACTATCCTAGCGGAAAGCAATGAGCAGTTCTTC. Its protein product is CASTILAESNEQFF.

Comment on this clonotype: One end of the junction does not line up with germline, which may come from a read error. The V call is TRBV5-5, the J call TRBJ1-4; a possible D gene is TRBD1 (5 bases). Per germline, CDR1 SGHKS and CDR2 YYEKEE (reference sequence). The CDR3 covers 14 residues. This chain's CDR3 is CAGSFFGHSEKLFF. The DNA for the CDR3 is TGTGCCGGCAGCTTCTTTGGACATTCAGAAAAACTGTTTTTT.

The rearrangement links TRBV10-2 to TRBJ2-7, with D hard to call. The ends were cut back, 10 bases at V and 3 bases at J, with 19 bases in the middle. CDR3 length: 14 residues. Germline V CDR1 and CDR2: WSHSY, SAAADI. The DNA for the CDR3 is TGCGCCACTCGAGACACACATTCCTACTACGAGCAGTACTTC. Translating gives CATRDTHSYYEQYF.

With regard to this clonotype: The junction does not match germline at one end; this may be a read error. The genes are TRBV6-2 or TRBV6-3 and TRBJ2-4; D possibly corresponds to TRBD2 (5 bases). Germline V gives CDR1 MNHEY, CDR2 SVGEGT. The CDR3 is 10 amino acids. CDR3 DNA: TGTGCCAATGGGAGAAACATTCAATACTTC. Translated: CANGRNIQYF.

About this clonotype itself: The junction differs from germline at one of its ends, possibly a read error. The chain couples TRBV29-1 to TRBJ2-3; perhaps TRBD1 as D (7 bases). CDR3 size: 15 residues. Per germline, CDR1 SQVTM and CDR2 ANQGSEA. The CDR3 loop is CSVEVPTRGTDAQYF. The CDR3 nucleotides are TGCAGCGTTGAAGTTCCGACTAGGGGGACAGATGCGCAGTATTTT.

V is TRBV4-1 and J is TRBJ2-7; TRBD2 matches at 10 bases. This CDR3 is 17 amino acids long. The germline CDR1 and CDR2 sequences are MGHRA and YSYEKL. CDR3 loop: CATSQDKPSGRHYEQYF. The CDR3 DNA sequence: TGCGCGACCAGCCAAGATAAGCCTAGCGGGAGACACTACGAGCAGTACTTC.

The sample holds many counts of this clonotype. The V and J genes are TRBV6-1 and TRBJ2-2, with a possible D match to TRBD1 (5 bases). Germline CDR1 MNHNS, CDR2 SASEGT. Trimming pared 3 bases from V and 4 bases from J, leaving 9 bases between. The CDR3 runs to 14 residues. CDR3 in DNA: TGTGCCAGCAGTGACTTACAGGTCACCGGGGAGCTGTTTTTT. Translated, it gives CASSDLQVTGELFF.

With respect to this clonotype: It is likely a read error, because the conserved phenylalanine at the end of the CDR3 is missing. This rearrangement joins TRBV11-2 to TRBJ2-7, with TRBD2 matching 7 bases. CDR1 and CDR2 from the germline V gene are SGHAT and FQNNGV. The V segment lost 2 bases and the J segment 0 bases; nucleotides outside the gene matches: 10. The CDR3 has 17 residues. The CDR3 region is CASSLYRDGRISYEQYI. In nucleotides, the CDR3 is TGTGCCAGCAGCTTATATCGGGACGGGAGGATCTCCTACGAGCAGTACATC.

The gene calls are TRBV20-1 and TRBJ2-7, with D possibly matching TRBD2 (5 bases). Germline V lookup: CDR1 DFQATT, CDR2 SNEGSKA (reference sequence). Trimming removed 0 bases from V and 10 bases from J, with 19 bases in between. CDR3 length: 14 residues. The CDR3 reads CSARDEERSYVQYF. As DNA, the CDR3 is TGCAGTGCTAGAGATGAGGAGCGGAGCTACGTACAGTACTTC.

Note on this clonotype: The conserved phenylalanine or tryptophan normally closing the CDR3 is absent here, so this likely arose from a read error. The chain employs TRBV6-5 and TRBJ1-4; 7 bases are shared with TRBD1. The germline gives CDR1 MNHEY, CDR2 SVGAGI. The V gene end was trimmed by 6 bases and the J gene end by 3 bases; junction bases not matched to a gene: 13. The CDR3 consists of 17 residues. This chain's CDR3 is CASSHLNQGGSNEKLFY. The CDR3 nucleotides are TGTGCCAGCAGCCATCTTAATCAGGGGGGCTCTAATGAAAAACTGTTTTAT.

This chain uses TRBV6-5 with TRBJ2-1; 11 nucleotides agree with TRBD2. CDR1 is MNHEY, CDR2 SVGAGI, per germline. This CDR3 contains 14 residues. The trim removed 9 bases at V and 8 bases at J, leaving 9 bases unmatched. This CDR3 reads CARGYLGLADEQFF. CDR3 nucleotides: TGTGCCAGGGGTTACCTGGGACTAGCGGATGAGCAGTTCTTC.

In its sample, this clonotype was seen many times. This chain connects TRBV30 to TRBJ2-1; D uncertain. The CDR3 is 13 residues long. The germline gives CDR1 GTSNPN, CDR2 SVGIG (reference sequence). The V gene lost 0 bases and the J gene lost 8 bases, with 11 bases spanning the gap. The CDR3: CAWSVSPADEQFF. CDR3 coding DNA: TGTGCCTGGAGTGTGTCTCCCGCGGATGAGCAGTTCTTC.

The sample holds one count of this clonotype. One end of the junction varies from germline; a read error may be responsible. The V gene is TRBV6-5, the J gene TRBJ2-1, with 8 bases that match TRBD2. CDR1 is MNHEY and CDR2 is SVGAGI in the germline V gene. The CDR3 runs to 15 residues. CDR3 in DNA: TGCGCCAGTTATGAAGCGGGAGAAGGCTACAATGAGCATTTCTTC. Residues: CASYEAGEGYNEHFF.